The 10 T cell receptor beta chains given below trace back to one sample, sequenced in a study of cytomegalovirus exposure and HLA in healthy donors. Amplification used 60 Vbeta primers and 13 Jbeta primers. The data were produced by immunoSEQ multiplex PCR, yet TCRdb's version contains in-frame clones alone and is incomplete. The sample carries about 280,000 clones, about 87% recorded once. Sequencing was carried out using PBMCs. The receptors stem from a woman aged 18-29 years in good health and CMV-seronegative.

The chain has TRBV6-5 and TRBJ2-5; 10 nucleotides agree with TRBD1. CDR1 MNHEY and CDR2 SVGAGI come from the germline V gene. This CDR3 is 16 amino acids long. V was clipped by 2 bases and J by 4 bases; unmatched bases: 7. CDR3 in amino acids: CASSYLSGQGRETQYF. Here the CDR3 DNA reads TGTGCCAGCAGTTACCTCTCGGGACAGGGGAGAGAGACCCAGTACTTC.

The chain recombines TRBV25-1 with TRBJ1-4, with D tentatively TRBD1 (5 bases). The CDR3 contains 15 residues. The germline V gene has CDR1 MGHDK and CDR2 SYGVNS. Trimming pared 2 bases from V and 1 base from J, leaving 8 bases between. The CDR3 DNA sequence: TGTGCCAGCAGTGAACCCCAGGGAACTAATGAAAAACTGTTTTTT. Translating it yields CASSEPQGTNEKLFF.

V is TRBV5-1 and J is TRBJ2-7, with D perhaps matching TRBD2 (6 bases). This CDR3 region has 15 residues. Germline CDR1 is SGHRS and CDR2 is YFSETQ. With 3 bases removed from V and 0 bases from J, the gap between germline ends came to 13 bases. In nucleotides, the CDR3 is TGCGCCAGCAGCTGGGAGGCTAGCGACTCCTACGAGCAGTACTTC. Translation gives CASSWEASDSYEQYF.

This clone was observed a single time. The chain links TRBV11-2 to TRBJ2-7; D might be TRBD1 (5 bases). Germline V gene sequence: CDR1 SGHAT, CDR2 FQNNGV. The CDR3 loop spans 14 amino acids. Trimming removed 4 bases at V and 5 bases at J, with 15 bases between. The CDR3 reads CASSSPRGGDEQYF. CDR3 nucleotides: TGTGCCAGCAGCTCCCCAAGGGGCGGCGACGAGCAGTACTTC. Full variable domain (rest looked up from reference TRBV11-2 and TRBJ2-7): EAGVAQSPRYKIIEKRQSVAFWCNPISGHATLYWYQQILGQGPKLLIQFQNNGVVDDSQLPKDRFSAERLKGVDSTLKIQPAKLEDSAVYLCASSSPRGGDEQYFGPGTRLTVT.

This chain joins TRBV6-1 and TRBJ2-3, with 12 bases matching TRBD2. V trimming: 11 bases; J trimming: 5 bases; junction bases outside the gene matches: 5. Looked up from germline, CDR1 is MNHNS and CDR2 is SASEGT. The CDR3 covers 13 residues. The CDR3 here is CAGRLAGEDTQYF. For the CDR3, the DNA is TGTGCCGGACGACTAGCGGGGGAAGATACGCAGTATTTT.

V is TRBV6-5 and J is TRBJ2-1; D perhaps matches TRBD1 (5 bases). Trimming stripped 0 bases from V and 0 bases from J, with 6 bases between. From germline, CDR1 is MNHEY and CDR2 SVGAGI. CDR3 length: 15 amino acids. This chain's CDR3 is CASSYSQGSYNEQFF. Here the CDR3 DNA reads TGTGCCAGCAGTTACTCTCAGGGCTCCTACAATGAGCAGTTCTTC.

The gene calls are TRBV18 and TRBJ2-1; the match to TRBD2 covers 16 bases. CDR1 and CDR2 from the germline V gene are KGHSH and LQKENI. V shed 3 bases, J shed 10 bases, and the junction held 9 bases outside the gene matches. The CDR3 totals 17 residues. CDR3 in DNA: TGTGCCAGCTCACCCTCCGGGACTAGCGGGGGGGCTGCCGAGCAGTTCTTC. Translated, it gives CASSPSGTSGGAAEQFF. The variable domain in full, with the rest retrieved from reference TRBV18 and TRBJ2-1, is NAGVMQNPRHLVRRRGQEARLRCSPMKGHSHVYWYRQLPEEGLKFMVYLQKENIIDESGMPKERFSAEFPKEGPSILRIQQVVRGDSAAYFCASSPSGTSGGAAEQFFGPGTRLTVL.

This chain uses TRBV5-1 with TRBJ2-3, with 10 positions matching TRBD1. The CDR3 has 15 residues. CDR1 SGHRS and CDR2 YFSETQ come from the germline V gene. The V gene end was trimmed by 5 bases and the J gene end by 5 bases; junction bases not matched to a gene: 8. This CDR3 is CASSYGTGAIDTQYF. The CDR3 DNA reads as TGCGCCAGCAGTTACGGGACAGGGGCCATAGATACGCAGTATTTT.

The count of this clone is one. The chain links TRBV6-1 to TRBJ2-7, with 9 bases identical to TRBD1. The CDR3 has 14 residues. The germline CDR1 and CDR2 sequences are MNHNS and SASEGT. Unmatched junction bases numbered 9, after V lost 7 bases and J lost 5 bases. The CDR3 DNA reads TGTGCCAGCAACACGGGACAGGGAGTGAACGAGCAGTACTTC. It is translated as CASNTGQGVNEQYF.

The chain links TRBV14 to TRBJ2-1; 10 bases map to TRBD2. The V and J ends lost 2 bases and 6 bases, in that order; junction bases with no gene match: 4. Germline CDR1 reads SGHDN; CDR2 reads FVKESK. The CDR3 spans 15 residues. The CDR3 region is CASSQLSGGANEQFF. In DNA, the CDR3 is TGTGCCAGCAGCCAATTAAGCGGGGGGGCCAATGAGCAGTTCTTC.